The next 11 T cell receptor beta chains were all read from a single sample in a study of Graves' ophthalmopathy and Graves' hyperthyroidism. Amplified material comprised TCR beta CDR3 regions derived from RNA transcripts. First-round RT-PCR employed HTBI primers, with a second-round multiplex PCR after it. From the multiplex PCR reads, TCRdb called clonotypes with MiXCR, one entry per CDR3 protein. The data contain hundreds of thousands of distinct CDR3 sequences, about 40% of them singletons. Sequences were obtained from peripheral blood. Receptor source: an adult man with Graves' ophthalmopathy.

On this clonotype: Possible read error: a much larger clone is one base away. The J gene is TRBJ2-5, the V gene TRBV5-1; tentative D call: TRBD2 (5 bases). Trimming pared 0 bases from V and 7 bases from J, leaving 10 bases between. There are 13 residues in the CDR3. The germline V gene has CDR1 SGHRS and CDR2 YFSETQ. The CDR3 spells CASSLAPRGTQYF. Written as DNA, the CDR3 is TGCGCCAGCAGCTTGGCTCCACGGGGGACCCAGTACTTC. Based on the CDR3 plus reference TRBV5-1 and TRBJ2-5, the full variable domain is KAGVTQTPRYLIKTRGQQVTLSCSPISGHRSVSWYQQTPGQGLQFLFEYFSETQRNKGNFPGRFSGRQFSNSRSEMNVSTLELGDSALYLCASSLAPRGTQYFGPGTRLLVL.

A remark on this clonotype: A single base separates this from a much larger clone, so it may be a read error. The rearrangement joins TRBV4-2 to TRBJ1-1; a weak D match, TRBD1 (6 bases). V lost 0 bases and J lost 0, with 8 bases in between. The CDR3 contains 15 residues. CDR1 LGHNA and CDR2 YNFKEQ come from the germline V gene. The CDR3 nucleotides read TGTGCCAGCAGCCAAGATGGACAGATGAACACTGAAGCTTTCTTT. Protein: CASSQDGQMNTEAFF.

The chain is built from TRBV25-1 and TRBJ1-6; 8 positions match TRBD1. The J segment lost 9 bases and the V segment lost 0 bases, leaving 4 bases of the junction unmatched. The V gene's germline CDR1 is MGHDK and CDR2 SYGVNS. The CDR3 extends over 15 amino acids. The CDR3 coding sequence is TGTGCCAGCAGTGAATATAAGGGGACAGGTTCACCCCTCCACTTT. It translates to CASSEYKGTGSPLHF.

Remarks on this clonotype: A much larger clone is a single base away; this may be a read error. The chain carries TRBV9 and TRBJ1-3, with D possibly matching TRBD1 (6 bases). The CDR3 contains 14 residues. Germline V gene lookup returns CDR1 SGDLS and CDR2 YYNGEE. The CDR3 region is CASGGGVYGSTIYF. The CDR3 DNA is TGTGCCAGCGGAGGGGGAGTATATGGAAGCACCATATATTTT. The full variable domain, its missing parts supplied by reference TRBV9 and TRBJ1-3, is DSGVTQTPKHLITATGQRVTLRCSPRSGDLSVYWYQQSLDQGLQFLIQYYNGEERAKGNILERFSAQQFPDLHSELNLSSLELGDSALYFCASGGGVYGSTIYFGEGSWLTVV.

This clonotype was recorded at least ten times. V is TRBV20-1 and J is TRBJ2-7, with D perhaps matching TRBD2 (5 bases). The germline V gene encodes CDR1 DFQATT and CDR2 SNEGSKA (reference sequence). The CDR3 is 14 amino acids. With 0 bases removed from V and 0 bases from J, the gap between germline ends came to 9 bases. CDR3 sequence: CSARDRRSSYEQYF. The CDR3, as DNA: TGCAGTGCTAGAGATAGGAGGAGCTCCTACGAGCAGTACTTC.

The sample holds a few counts of this clonotype. The chain links TRBV5-1 to TRBJ2-7, with 9 bases that match TRBD1. Trimming took 4 bases from V and 4 from J; bases not matched to a gene: 15. The CDR3 extends over 17 amino acids. From germline, CDR1 is SGHRS and CDR2 YFSETQ. The CDR3 bases are TGCGCCAGCAGCCAATCGGGAACTGGGACAGGGATGTACGAGCAGTACTTC. Its protein product is CASSQSGTGTGMYEQYF.

The chain carries TRBV5-1 and TRBJ2-7, with 13 bases identical to TRBD2. Germline CDR1 and CDR2: SGHRS and YFSETQ. Germline trimming cut 4 bases from V and 4 bases from J; bases unmatched to any gene: 5. This CDR3 contains 15 residues. The CDR3 DNA reads TGCGCCAGCAGCCCCGCGGGACTAGCGGGGTACGAGCAGTACTTC. Translated: CASSPAGLAGYEQYF. Full variable domain (missing parts from reference TRBV5-1 and TRBJ2-7): KAGVTQTPRYLIKTRGQQVTLSCSPISGHRSVSWYQQTPGQGLQFLFEYFSETQRNKGNFPGRFSGRQFSNSRSEMNVSTLELGDSALYLCASSPAGLAGYEQYFGPGTRLTVT.

The table lists this clonotype with many counts. One end of the junction varies from germline; a read error may be responsible. This chain joins TRBV10-3 and TRBJ2-7; D is unresolved. This CDR3 has 13 amino acids. The germline CDR1 and CDR2 sequences are ENHRY and SYGVKD. The CDR3 sequence: CASSDSEFYEQYF. The DNA of the CDR3 is TGTGCCAGCAGTGATTCAGAGTTTTACGAGCAGTACTTC.

This clonotype has only a few counts. The chain couples TRBV5-1 to TRBJ2-7, with TRBD1 as a possible D gene (6 bases). Looked up from germline, CDR1 is SGHRS and CDR2 is YFSETQ. V was cut by 4 bases and J by 0 bases, with 17 bases left in between. CDR3 size: 16 residues. CDR3 residues: CASSKLEGGPSYEQYF. CDR3 bases: TGCGCCAGCAGCAAGCTCGAAGGGGGTCCCTCCTACGAGCAGTACTTC.

This clonotype has just one count. The chain employs TRBV20-1 and TRBJ2-2; a possible D gene is TRBD2 (7 bases). Germline loops: CDR1 DFQATT, CDR2 SNEGSKA (reference sequence). Deletions cut 6 bases from V and 4 bases from J, with 15 bases between. The CDR3 covers 14 residues. In DNA form, the CDR3 reads TGCAGTGCCCGAAGGGGGGGAATCACCGGGGAGCTGTTTTTT. This sequence encodes CSARRGGITGELFF.

This clonotype was detected ten times or more. The chain recombines TRBV14 with TRBJ2-5; perhaps TRBD2 as D (5 bases). The V and J ends lost 0 bases and 13 bases respectively, with 12 bases between them. The germline V gene has CDR1 SGHDN and CDR2 FVKESK. The CDR3 sequence is 12 residues long. The DNA for the CDR3 is TGTGCCAGCAGCCAAGATACTCGCGGGCTGTACTTC. Residues: CASSQDTRGLYF.